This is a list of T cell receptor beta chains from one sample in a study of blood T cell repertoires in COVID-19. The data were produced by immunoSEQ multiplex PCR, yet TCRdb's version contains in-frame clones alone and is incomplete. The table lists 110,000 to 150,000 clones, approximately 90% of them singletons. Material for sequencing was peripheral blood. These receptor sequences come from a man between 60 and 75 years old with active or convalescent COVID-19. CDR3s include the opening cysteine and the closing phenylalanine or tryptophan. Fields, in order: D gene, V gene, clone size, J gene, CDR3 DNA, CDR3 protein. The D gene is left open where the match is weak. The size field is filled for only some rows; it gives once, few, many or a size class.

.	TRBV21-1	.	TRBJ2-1	TGTGCCAGCAGCAAGGACGGGACATCCAGGAATGAGCAGTTCTTC	CASSKDGTSRNEQFF
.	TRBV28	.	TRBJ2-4	TGTGCCAGCAGTCTTAGCGACCCCAAAAACATTCAGTACTTC	CASSLSDPKNIQYF
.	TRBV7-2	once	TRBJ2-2	TGTGCCAGCAGCTTAGTTCGGGATACCGGGGAGCTGTTTTTT	CASSLVRDTGELFF
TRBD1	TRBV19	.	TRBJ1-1	TGTGCCAGTGACAGGGGCACTGAAGCTTTCTTT	CASDRGTEAFF
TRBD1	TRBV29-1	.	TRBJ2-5	TGCAGCGCCCCGACAGGGGGAGGGCAAGAGACCCAGTACTTC	CSAPTGGGQETQYF
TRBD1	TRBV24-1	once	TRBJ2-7	TGTGCCACCCAGGACAGGGGACCCTCCTACGAGCAGTACTTC	CATQDRGPSYEQYF
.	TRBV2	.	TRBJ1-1	TGTGCCAGTAAACAGGGTAGGCAGACTGAAGCTTTCTTT	CASKQGRQTEAFF
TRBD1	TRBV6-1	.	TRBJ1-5	TGTGCCAGCAGTGTATTCGGACAGGGGGCCTCCGACAATCAGCCCCAGCATTTT	CASSVFGQGASDNQPQHF
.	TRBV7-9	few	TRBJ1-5	TGTGCCAGCAGCTTAAAAGGGGGCAATCAGCCCCAGCATTTT	CASSLKGGNQPQHF
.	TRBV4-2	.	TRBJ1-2	TGTGCCAGCAGCCAAGAACGGGACGGGAGGGGCTACACCTTC	CASSQERDGRGYTF
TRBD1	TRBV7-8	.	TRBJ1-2	TGTGCCAGCAGCCGGGCGGGACAGGGAGATGGCTACACCTTC	CASSRAGQGDGYTF
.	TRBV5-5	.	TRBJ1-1	TGTGCCAGCAGCTTCGACGGGATGAACACTGAAGCTTTCTTT	CASSFDGMNTEAFF
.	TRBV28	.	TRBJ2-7	TGTGCCAGCATCGGGGGGCTCACCTACGAGCAGTACTTC	CASIGGLTYEQYF
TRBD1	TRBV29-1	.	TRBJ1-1	TGCAGCGTCCTGGGGACAGGCTTGAACACTGAAGCTTTCTTT	CSVLGTGLNTEAFF
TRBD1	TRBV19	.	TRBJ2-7	TGTGCCAGTAGTTTGACAGGGGTGTACGAGCAGTACTTC	CASSLTGVYEQYF
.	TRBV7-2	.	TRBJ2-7	TGTGCCAGCAGCTTGAGGCGGCTCTCCTACGAGCAGTACTTC	CASSLRRLSYEQYF
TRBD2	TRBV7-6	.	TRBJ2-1	TGTGCCAGCAGCTTATCCCCTAGCGGGGGAGGAAACTCCTACAATGAGCAGTTCTTC	CASSLSPSGGGNSYNEQFF
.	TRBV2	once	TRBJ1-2	TGTGCCAGCAGTGAAGCGTCCGGGTTCAACTATGGCTACACCTTC	CASSEASGFNYGYTF
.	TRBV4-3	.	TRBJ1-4	TGCGCCAGCAGCCAAGAACAGGCAACTAATGAAAAACTGTTTTTT	CASSQEQATNEKLFF
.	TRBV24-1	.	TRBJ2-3	TGTGCCACCAGTGAAAAACTCACAGATACGCAGTATTTT	CATSEKLTDTQYF
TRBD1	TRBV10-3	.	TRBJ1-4	TGTGCCATCAGTGACTTCTACAGGGGGCGCGAAAATGAAAAACTGTTTTTT	CAISDFYRGRENEKLFF
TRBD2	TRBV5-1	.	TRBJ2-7	TGCGCCAGCAGCCCCGAGAGCGGGGCAATCTACGAGCAGTACTTC	CASSPESGAIYEQYF
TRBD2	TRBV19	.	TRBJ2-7	TGTGCCAGTAGTCGAAGGACTAGCGCTCCCTACGAGCAGTACTTC	CASSRRTSAPYEQYF
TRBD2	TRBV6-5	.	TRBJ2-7	TGTGCCAGCAGTCGTATAATAGCGGGAGGGTACGAGCAGTACTTC	CASSRIIAGGYEQYF
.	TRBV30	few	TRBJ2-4	TGTGCCTGGAGTTTGGAGGAGAAAAACATTCAGTACTTC	CAWSLEEKNIQYF
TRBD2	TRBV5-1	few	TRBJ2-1	TGCGCCAGCAGCTTGCCGGGGGGGTATGAGCAGTTCTTC	CASSLPGGYEQFF
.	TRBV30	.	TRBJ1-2	TGTGCCTGGAGTTACCGTGGCCGTGGCTACACCTTC	CAWSYRGRGYTF
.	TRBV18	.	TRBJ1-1	TGTGCCAGCTCCTTTTTAGCTGAAGCTTTCTTT	CASSFLAEAFF
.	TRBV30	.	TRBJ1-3	TGTGCCTGGAGTAGCCGGGACACTAGGACCCGAGCCTCTGGAAACACCATATATTTT	CAWSSRDTRTRASGNTIYF
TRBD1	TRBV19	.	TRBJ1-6	TGTGCCAGTACTCGGACAGGGGGTTATAATTCACCCCTCCACTTT	CASTRTGGYNSPLHF
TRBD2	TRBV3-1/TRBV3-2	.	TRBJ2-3	TGTGCCAGCAGCCAAGGGACTAGCGGTTATACGCAGTATTTT	CASSQGTSGYTQYF
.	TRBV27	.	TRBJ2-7	TGTGCCAGCAAGCCCCGCGGAACTTTTGCCTACGAGCAGTACTTC	CASKPRGTFAYEQYF
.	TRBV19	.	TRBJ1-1	TGTGCCAGTAGTCGACAGGAGGTAACTGAAGCTTTCTTT	CASSRQEVTEAFF
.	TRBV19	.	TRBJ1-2	TGTGCCAGTAGTATAAGGGGCACAGGCCCTTCTAACTATGGCTACACCTTC	CASSIRGTGPSNYGYTF
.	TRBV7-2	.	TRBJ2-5	TGTGCCAGCAGCTTAGACCGTCTTACTCAAGAGACCCAGTACTTC	CASSLDRLTQETQYF
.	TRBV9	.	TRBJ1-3	TGTGCCAGCAGCGTAGGAGCAGGGAACTCTGGAAACACCATATATTTT	CASSVGAGNSGNTIYF
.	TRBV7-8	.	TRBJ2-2	TGTGCCAGCAGCTTGGGCGGGCAGGGGGGCACCGGGGAGCTGTTTTTT	CASSLGGQGGTGELFF
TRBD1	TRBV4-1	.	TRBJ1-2	TGCGCCAGCAGCCCCGCGACAGGGTGGGGCTACACCTTC	CASSPATGWGYTF
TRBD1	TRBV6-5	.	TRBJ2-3	TGTGCCAGCAGAGACAGGGGGCTTTTCGATACGCAGTATTTT	CASRDRGLFDTQYF
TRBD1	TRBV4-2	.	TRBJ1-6	TGTGCCAGCAGCCAATTGGGACAGAACACCTATAATTCACCCCTCCACTTT	CASSQLGQNTYNSPLHF
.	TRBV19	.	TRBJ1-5	TGTGCCAGTAGTCACCGGGGGCCCCAGCATTTT	CASSHRGPQHF
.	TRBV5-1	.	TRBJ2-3	TGCGCCAGCAGCTTACAGGGAGTGAAGACAGATACGCAGTATTTT	CASSLQGVKTDTQYF
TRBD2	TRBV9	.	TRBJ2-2	TGTGCCAGCAGCAAAATAGTCCCGGGACTAGTGACCGGGGAGCTGTTTTTT	CASSKIVPGLVTGELFF
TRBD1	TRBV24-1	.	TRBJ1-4	TGTGCCACCAGTGCCCCCGAGAGAGGGGGCGGTGAAAAACTGTTTTTT	CATSAPERGGGEKLFF
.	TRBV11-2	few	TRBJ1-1	TGTGCCAGCAGCTTAGGACAGACTGAAGCTTTCTTT	CASSLGQTEAFF
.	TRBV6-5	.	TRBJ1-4	TGTGCCAGAGACAGGAAAGATGAAAAACTGTTTTTT	CARDRKDEKLFF
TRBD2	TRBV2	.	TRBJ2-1	TGTGCCAGCAGTTTAGCGGGGGGTCCCTACAATGAGCAGTTCTTC	CASSLAGGPYNEQFF
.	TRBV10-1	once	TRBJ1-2	TGCGCCAGCAGTCCCTACGGGGAAACTAACTATGGCTACACCTTC	CASSPYGETNYGYTF
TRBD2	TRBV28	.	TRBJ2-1	TGTGCCGGGGCTAGCGGAGGCACGGGGAATGAGCAGTTCTTC	CAGASGGTGNEQFF
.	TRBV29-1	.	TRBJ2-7	TGCAGCGTTCAAATTAACAACTACGAGCAGTACTTC	CSVQINNYEQYF
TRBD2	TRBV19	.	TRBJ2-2	TGTGCCAGTAGTATAAACGGCGGGGGTAACACCGGGGAGCTGTTTTTT	CASSINGGGNTGELFF
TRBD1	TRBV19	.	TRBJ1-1	TGTGCCAGTAGCCCCAGGGGGGACAGGGGTATCTTT	CASSPRGDRGIF